The 18 T cell receptor beta chains presented below share a single source sample, sequenced in a study of Tregs in tolerant kidney transplant recipients. Generated by immunoSEQ multiplex PCR, the TCRdb table keeps only in-frame clones and is missing some. The sample totals around 33,000 clones. The starting material was CD8+ T cells from blood, obtained before the transplant. The receptors derive from a human donor who received a combined kidney and bone marrow transplant.

Concerning this clone itself: Read data end 3 residues before the CDR3 end; the end is taken from the germline J gene. The chain recombines TRBV7-9 with TRBJ2-7, with D maybe TRBD1 (6 bases). Germline-derived CDR1 and CDR2 are SEHNR and FQNEAQ (reference sequence). V was shortened by 1 base and J by 1 base, with 8 bases between the two germline ends. The CDR3 contains 14 residues. The part of the CDR3 DNA that was read is TGTGCCAGCAGCTTAGGGACAGAATCCTACGAG. Residues: CASSLGTESYE. The CDR3 in full is CASSLGTESYEQYF.

In regard to this clone: The sequenced fragment ends 3 residues before the CDR3 boundary, so the rest is inferred from the germline J gene. The chain links TRBV30 to TRBJ2-7, with TRBD1 matching over 9 bases. Per germline, CDR1 GTSNPN and CDR2 SVGIG (reference sequence). This CDR3 is 14 amino acids long. The V gene end was trimmed by 2 bases and the J gene end by 5 bases; junction bases not matched to a gene: 7. CDR3 in amino acids: CAWSSGTGIHEQYF. The CDR3 bases that were read are TGTGCCTGGAGTTCCGGGACAGGGATCCACGAG.

Remarks on this clone: The CDR3 goes on 3 residues after the read ends, and that part is filled in from the germline J gene. The chain employs TRBV20-1 and TRBJ2-7; 8 nucleotides align to TRBD2. The CDR3 totals 15 residues. Germline CDR1 DFQATT, CDR2 SNEGSKA (reference sequence). The V and J ends lost 6 bases and 3 bases, in that order; junction bases with no gene match: 13. CDR3 DNA (partial): TGCAGTGCCCTAATAGCGGGGAGGACCCACTACGAG. Protein sequence: CSALIAGRTHYE. The full CDR3 protein is CSALIAGRTHYEQYF.

Turning to this clone: The sequence runs out 3 residues before the end of the CDR3; the remainder is reconstructed from the germline J gene. The rearrangement joins TRBV6-2 or TRBV6-3 to TRBJ2-7, with 8 nucleotides matching TRBD2. V lost 2 bases to trimming and J lost 1 base; unmatched junction nucleotides: 7. CDR1 MNHEY and CDR2 SVGEGT come from the germline V gene. CDR3 length equals 16 residues. The CDR3 bases that were read are TGTGCCAGCAGTTACATCGCGGGAGGTGGTTCCTACGAG. Protein sequence: CASSYIAGGGSYE. The entire CDR3 protein is CASSYIAGGGSYEQYF.

For this clone: The CDR3 is cut off 3 residues early in the read; its end comes from the germline J gene. The chain is built from TRBV19 and TRBJ2-7, with D perhaps matching TRBD1 (5 bases). Germline V gene data show CDR1 as LNHDA and CDR2 as SQIVND (reference sequence). CDR3 length equals 15 residues. The V end was cut by 3 bases, the J end by 5 bases, with 17 bases between. Incomplete CDR3 DNA: TGTGCCAGTAGTATCGCCCAGGGCCCGACCAACGAG. This translates into CASSIAQGPTNE. The entire CDR3 protein is CASSIAQGPTNEQYF.

In the case of this clone: The CDR3 is cut off 3 residues early in the read; its end comes from the germline J gene. The rearrangement uses TRBV29-1 and TRBJ2-1; maybe TRBD1 (6 bases). Trimming left V 5 bases short and J 0 bases short, with 8 bases between. The CDR3 runs 13 residues. CDR1 SQVTM and CDR2 ANQGSEA come from the germline V gene. Here the CDR3 reads CSVLDSSYNEQFF. The sequenced part of the CDR3 DNA is TGCAGCGTTCTGGACAGCTCCTACAATGAG.

Concerning this clone: Read coverage stops 3 residues before the CDR3 terminus; the germline J gene supplies the remainder. The V gene is TRBV7-8, the J gene TRBJ1-5, with 7 bases fitting TRBD1. J gave up 2 bases and V 4 bases, and 11 bases lay outside the gene matches. The CDR3 spans 17 residues. Germline CDR1 SGHVS, CDR2 FQNEAQ. The CDR3 is CASSSPLGGGGNQPQHF. The covered CDR3 bases are TGTGCCAGCAGCTCTCCACTAGGAGGGGGCGGCAATCAGCCC.

Concerning this clone: The read ends 3 residues before the CDR3 terminus; that terminus is restored from the germline J gene. The chain has TRBV4-1 and TRBJ1-4; a weak D match, TRBD1 (5 bases). CDR1 is MGHRA, CDR2 YSYEKL, per germline. The CDR3 has 14 residues. V shed 2 bases and J shed 6 bases, with 10 bases lying between them. CDR3 bases read: TGCGCCAGCAGCCAAACAGGTCAGCATGAAAAA. It yields the protein CASSQTGQHEK. The whole CDR3 sequence reads CASSQTGQHEKLFF.

Points on this clone: The read halts 3 residues ahead of the CDR3 end, with the missing end drawn from the germline J gene. This sequence joins TRBV19 and TRBJ1-1; D not resolved. The CDR3 spans 11 residues. V lost 5 bases, J lost 5 bases, and 6 bases lay in between. Germline CDR1 and CDR2: LNHDA and SQIVND (reference sequence). CDR3 bases read: TGTGCCAGTAGTGTCCAGACTGAA. It translates to CASSVQTE. The CDR3 in full is CASSVQTEAFF.

Comment on this clone: Coverage ceases 3 residues before the CDR3 finishes, and the germline J gene fills in the end. This chain uses TRBV7-6 with TRBJ2-1, with 7 bases fitting TRBD2. V dropped 9 bases and J dropped 5; count of bases not matched to a gene: 13. The CDR3 is 15 residues long. Germline V CDR1 and CDR2: SGHVS, FNYEAQ. CDR3: CASMLGGSSHNEQFF. The CDR3 DNA, read in part, is TGTGCCAGTATGCTGGGCGGGAGTTCCCACAATGAG.

With respect to this clone: The read ends 3 residues shy of where the CDR3 ends; the end is completed using the germline J gene. This rearrangement joins TRBV11-2 to TRBJ2-7; D perhaps matches TRBD1 (5 bases). The CDR3 totals 13 residues. V was trimmed by 5 bases and J by 3 bases, leaving 11 bases between them. Germline V gives CDR1 SGHAT, CDR2 FQNNGV. This CDR3 reads CASSVYRFYEQYF. The DNA read from the CDR3 is TGTGCCAGCAGCGTATACAGGTTCTACGAG.

For this clone: The read finishes 3 residues shy of the CDR3 end, and the germline J gene is used to complete it. The chain couples TRBV30 to TRBJ2-7; possible D gene TRBD2, 5 bases. The length of the CDR3 is 14 residues. With 4 bases removed from V and 3 bases from J, the gap between germline ends came to 16 bases. Per the germline V gene, CDR1 is GTSNPN and CDR2 is SVGIG (reference sequence). The sequenced part of the CDR3 DNA is TGTGCCTGGAAACCCGAGGGCTCCTTCTACGAG. It specifies CAWKPEGSFYE. The full CDR3 is CAWKPEGSFYEQYF. The full variable domain, rest sourced from reference TRBV30 and TRBJ2-7, is SQTIHQWPATLVQPVGSPLSLECTVEGTSNPNLYWYRQAAGRGLQLLFYSVGIGQISSEVPQNLSASRPQDRQFILSSKKLLLSDSGFYLCAWKPEGSFYEQYFGPGTRLTVT.

Concerning this clone itself: The read comes to an end 3 residues before the CDR3 does, leaving the germline J gene to fill in the end. The rearrangement links TRBV13 to TRBJ1-1; possible D gene TRBD1, 6 bases. The CDR3 runs to 16 residues. The germline gives CDR1 PRHDT, CDR2 FYEKMQ (reference sequence). Trimming pared 1 base from V and 3 bases from J, leaving 15 bases between. The CDR3 reads CASSLALTGSDTEAFF. The CDR3 bases that were read are TGTGCCAGCAGCTTAGCGTTGACAGGATCGGACACTGAA.

With regard to this clone: From the germline J gene comes the end of the CDR3, since the read stops 3 residues before it. The chain employs TRBV28 and TRBJ2-3; the match to TRBD1 covers 8 bases. Germline CDR1 and CDR2: MDHEN and SYDVKM. Unmatched junction bases numbered 13, after V lost 5 bases and J lost 6 bases. The CDR3 totals 16 residues. The covered CDR3 bases are TGTGCCAGCAGTCCACCGCGACAGGGGTTGGCGGATACG. The encoded protein is CASSPPRQGLADT. The complete CDR3 sequence is CASSPPRQGLADTQYF.

With regard to this clone: Read coverage stops 3 residues before the CDR3 terminus; the germline J gene supplies the remainder. The rearrangement uses TRBV20-1 and TRBJ2-7; D is ambiguous. V lost 0 bases to trimming and J lost 2 bases, with 11 bases between them. The CDR3 covers 14 residues. In germline, CDR1 is DFQATT, CDR2 SNEGSKA (reference sequence). The CDR3 region is CSAREVLSTYEQYF. The part of the CDR3 DNA that was read is TGCAGTGCTAGAGAGGTACTGAGCACCTACGAG.

On this clone itself: The missing CDR3 end, 3 residues past where the read stops, is filled in from the germline J gene. The chain links TRBV11-2 to TRBJ2-5; 7 nucleotides align to TRBD1. This CDR3 contains 15 residues. From germline, CDR1 is SGHAT and CDR2 FQNNGV. The J segment lost 4 bases and the V segment lost 6 bases, leaving 11 bases of the junction unmatched. Here the CDR3 reads CASRRTTGVLETQYF. The CDR3 bases that were read are TGTGCCAGCAGACGGACCACAGGGGTTCTAGAGACC.

On this clone: The missing CDR3 end, 3 residues past where the read stops, is filled in from the germline J gene. The chain couples TRBV23-1 to TRBJ1-4; D remains ambiguous. TRBV23-1 is recorded as an ORF, its role being uncertain. The CDR3 totals 18 residues. V lost 2 bases and J lost 7, with 23 bases in between. CDR3 sequence: CASSQAAITRLKGEKLFF. The CDR3 DNA, read in part, is TGCGCCAGCAGTCAAGCCGCAATAACACGCCTAAAGGGTGAAAAA.

Notes on this clone: The read comes to an end 3 residues before the CDR3 does, leaving the germline J gene to fill in the end. The rearrangement joins TRBV5-6 to TRBJ2-7, with TRBD2 identical over 9 bases. V dropped 0 bases and J dropped 2; count of bases not matched to a gene: 3. The CDR3 totals 15 residues. Per the germline V gene, CDR1 is SGHDT and CDR2 is YYEEEE. Here the CDR3 reads CASSLGLAVTYEQYF. CDR3 bases read: TGTGCCAGCAGCTTGGGACTAGCGGTGACCTACGAG.